This TCR beta chain was retrieved from a study of blood T cells in healthy people across ages. On this clonotype: The junction departs from the called germline gene at one end, perhaps through a read error.

The CDR3 consists of 15 residues. CDR1 is SNHLY, CDR2 FYNNEI, per germline. Primed by a sample-barcoded 5' primer and a J-beta primer mix, a second PCR proceeded for 7 to 11 cycles. In TCRdb, the 5' RACE reads were re-called with MiXCR into one record per CDR3 protein. The data hold around 790,000 distinct CDR3 sequences, with approximately 48% observed a single time. Sequencing used blood. The TCR originated in a man between 60 and 75 years old in good health. This rearrangement joins TRBV2 to TRBJ2-4; 7 bases align to TRBD2. The end of the DNA fits TRBJ2-7 better, so the J call may be wrong. The CDR3 sequence: CAGSGAGPNSYEQYF. The CDR3 nucleotides are TGTGCCGGCAGCGGGGCGGGGCCTAATTCCTACGAGCAGTACTTC.